A selection of T cell receptor beta chains follows, all from one sample in a study of beta chain features in type 1 diabetes. The repertoire was sequenced with immunoSEQ multiplex PCR; TCRdb's copy has only in-frame clones and lacks some. The sample has about 150,000 clones; approximately 8.1% are singletons. Specimen: central memory CD4+ T cells from blood. The source is a man aged 18-30 years with type 1 diabetes. The CDR3 runs from the conserved cysteine through the conserved F or W. A D gene is named only where the DNA matches it firmly. Rows may omit the clone size; those that give it use once, few, many or a size class.

TRBD1	TRBV19	TRBJ2-3	NA	TGTGCCAGTAGTATCGGACAGGCCCTCAGTACGCAGTATTTT	CASSIGQALSTQYF
NA	TRBV10-3	TRBJ1-1	NA	TGTGCCACCACCGGGGGGGACACTGAAGCTTTCTTT	CATTGGDTEAFF
TRBD1	TRBV14	TRBJ2-7	NA	TGTGCCAGCAGCGACAGGGGGCTGGGCGAGCAGTACTTC	CASSDRGLGEQYF
NA	TRBV11-3	TRBJ2-1	few	TGTGCCAGCAGCTTAGCGGGTGTCCGAGCCGACTCCTACAATGAGCAGTTCTTC	CASSLAGVRADSYNEQFF
TRBD1	TRBV30	TRBJ2-2	NA	TGTGCCTGGAACCCGGGACAGGGTCCCGGGGAGCTGTTTTTT	CAWNPGQGPGELFF
TRBD2	TRBV7-2	TRBJ2-5	few	TGTGCCAGCAGCCCACCCGGACTAGGCCAAGAGACCCAGTACTTC	CASSPPGLGQETQYF
TRBD1	TRBV28	TRBJ1-1	NA	TGTGCCAGTTCGACAGGGGCCGACACTGAAGCTTTCTTT	CASSTGADTEAFF
TRBD2	TRBV7-2	TRBJ2-5	NA	TGTGCCAGCAGCTCCCCGCCAGGACTAGCGGGGAGGGAGACCCAGTACTTC	CASSSPPGLAGRETQYF
NA	TRBV29-1	TRBJ1-1	NA	TGCAGCGTCAGCAGAGGTGACACTGAAGCTTTCTTT	CSVSRGDTEAFF
NA	TRBV11-2	TRBJ1-3	few	TGTGCCAGCAGCTTACCCCTGAGCGCTGCCGCCATATATTTT	CASSLPLSAAAIYF
TRBD2	TRBV7-7	TRBJ2-3	NA	TGTGCCAGCAGCTCTGGAAGCGGGGGGGCGCAGTATTTT	CASSSGSGGAQYF
NA	TRBV7-2	TRBJ1-1	NA	TGTGCCAGCAGCTTCATGAGCTCGAACACTGAAGCTTTCTTT	CASSFMSSNTEAFF
TRBD1	TRBV7-8	TRBJ2-4	NA	TGTGCCAGCAGCTTACGCGGGACAGGGACCCTCGTTTGGCACTTC	CASSLRGTGTLVWHF
NA	TRBV18	TRBJ2-3	many	TGTGCCAGCTCACCAGTCTCAGATACGCAGTATTTT	CASSPVSDTQYF
NA	TRBV7-2	TRBJ1-6	NA	TGTGCCAGCAGCCCATACGGGGGGACCTATAATTCACCCCTCCACTTT	CASSPYGGTYNSPLHF
TRBD2	TRBV28	TRBJ2-5	NA	TGTGCCAGCAGTTCTTATTTCTCGACTAGCGGGGTACAAGAGACCCAGTACTTC	CASSSYFSTSGVQETQYF
NA	TRBV25-1	TRBJ2-7	NA	TGTGCCAGCAGTGGAAAGGGGATGACCTACGAGCAGTACTTC	CASSGKGMTYEQYF
NA	TRBV30	TRBJ2-3	few	TGTGCCTGGAGTATCTACACAGATACGCAGTATTTT	CAWSIYTDTQYF
NA	TRBV19	TRBJ1-1	few	TGTGCCAGTAGTATAGCCAAGGGAGTGAACACTGAAGCTTTCTTT	CASSIAKGVNTEAFF